This TCR beta chain was sequenced during a study of blood T cell repertoires in COVID-19. Across the study: Researchers got acute and convalescent COVID-19 samples from the United States, Italy and Spain. The cDNA or gDNA used as material had been derived from T cells, B-cell-depleted T cells, or PBMCs.

Sequencing used immunoSEQ multiplex PCR; TCRdb keeps in-frame clones, though not all of them. This repertoire shows roughly 300,000 clones, roughly 87% found once; its top ten account for 1%. Looked up from germline, CDR1 is GTSNPN and CDR2 is SVGIG (reference sequence). The V end lost 3 bases, the J end lost 0 bases, and 13 bases lay between the germline ends. The CDR3 contains 15 residues. Ages ranged from roughly 18 to 100 years, with residence in 24 US areas. The material sequenced was PBMCs or T cells enriched from blood (not recorded which). V usage is TRBV30 and J usage is TRBJ2-3; TRBD2 is a possible D gene (5 bases). The receptor was isolated from a woman in her 30s who had recovered from COVID-19. The CDR3 loop is CAWSPRGSSTDTQYF. The CDR3 bases are TGTGCCTGGAGCCCTCGGGGTTCTAGCACAGATACGCAGTATTTT.